The 27 T cell receptor beta chains in this list originate from one sample, sequenced in a study of blood T cell repertoires in COVID-19. Clones were sequenced by immunoSEQ multiplex PCR, and TCRdb holds only the in-frame ones, with some missing. This sample carries 76,000 or so clones, roughly 87% of them seen once, and the ten largest clones take more than 7.5%. The material sequenced was peripheral blood. The receptor source for this set is a man in his thirties or forties with acute or convalescent COVID-19.

This clone has more than one count but fewer than ten. CDR3: CASTPAGRAYEQYF. The CDR3 region has the DNA TGTGCCAGCACCCCGGCGGGACGGGCTTACGAGCAGTACTTC. This rearrangement joins TRBV6-5 to TRBJ2-7, with D possibly TRBD2 on 6 matching bases. Germline V gene lookup returns CDR1 MNHEY and CDR2 SVGAGI. This CDR3 region has 14 residues. V lost 7 bases and J 4 bases, leaving 17 bases between the germline ends.

The V call is TRBV30, the J call TRBJ2-7; TRBD1 agrees at 11 bases. Unmatched junction bases numbered 10, after V lost 5 bases and J lost 4 bases. The CDR3 has 15 amino acids. The germline V gene encodes CDR1 GTSNPN and CDR2 SVGIG (reference sequence). CDR3 bases: TGTGCCTGGGTTGCGGTTGGACAGGGGGCTTACGAGCAGTACTTC. Translation gives CAWVAVGQGAYEQYF.

This clone was detected only once. V and J are TRBV30 and TRBJ2-7, with 9 positions matching TRBD1. CDR1 GTSNPN and CDR2 SVGIG come from the germline V gene (reference sequence). The CDR3 length is 15 residues. Trimming at V came to 1 base and at J to 3 bases, leaving 7 bases not matched to a gene. CDR3 sequence reads: CAWSGPGTGYYEQYF. CDR3 bases: TGTGCCTGGAGTGGTCCCGGGACAGGGTACTACGAGCAGTACTTC.

The chain is built from TRBV7-9 and TRBJ2-4; 8 nucleotides line up with TRBD2. Germline-derived CDR1 and CDR2 are SEHNR and FQNEAQ (reference sequence). The CDR3 is 16 amino acids. V lost 8 bases, J lost 1 base, and 10 bases stayed unmatched. The CDR3 DNA follows: TGTGCCAGCGCGGGCTGGCGGGAGGAGGCCAAAAACATTCAGTACTTC. Its translation is CASAGWREEAKNIQYF. The full variable domain, its missing parts supplied by reference TRBV7-9 and TRBJ2-4, is DTGVSQNPRHKITKRGQNVTFRCDPISEHNRLYWYRQTLGQGPEFLTYFQNEAQLEKSRLLSDRFSAERPKGSFSTLEIQRTEQGDSAMYLCASAGWREEAKNIQYFGAGTRLSVL.

The chain recombines TRBV28 with TRBJ2-1, with D perhaps matching TRBD1 (6 bases). The CDR3 totals 15 residues. Trimming shortened V by 6 bases and J by 5 bases, and 17 bases separated the two germline ends. CDR1 and CDR2 (germline): MDHEN, SYDVKM. The CDR3 DNA reads as TGTGCCAGCAGATACAAACAGGGCTGGAACAATGAGCAGTTCTTC. Encoded protein: CASRYKQGWNNEQFF. The complete variable domain, with remaining parts taken from reference TRBV28 and TRBJ2-1, reads DVKVTQSSRYLVKRTGEKVFLECVQDMDHENMFWYRQDPGLGLRLIYFSYDVKMKEKGDIPEGYSVSREKKERFSLILESASTNQTSMYLCASRYKQGWNNEQFFGPGTRLTVL.

The J gene is TRBJ2-7, the V gene TRBV28; 11 bases agree with TRBD1. The CDR3 is 16 amino acids. Germline CDR1 and CDR2: MDHEN and SYDVKM. V trimming: 5 bases; J trimming: 7 bases; junction bases outside the gene matches: 13. CDR3 nucleotide sequence: TGTGCCAGCAGTAATGAGGACAGGGGGCGATCATTGGAGCAGTACTTC. This gives the protein CASSNEDRGRSLEQYF.

This CDR3 is CAWLGGLAGGGEQFF. CDR3 nucleotides: TGTGCCTGGTTGGGCGGGCTAGCGGGAGGGGGTGAGCAGTTCTTC. The chain joins TRBV30 to TRBJ2-1; 12 nucleotides align to TRBD2. In germline, CDR1 is GTSNPN, CDR2 SVGIG (reference sequence). Trimming cost V 5 bases and J 9 bases; bases outside gene matches: 11. The CDR3 has 15 residues. Drawing the rest from reference TRBV30 and TRBJ2-1, the complete variable domain is SQTIHQWPATLVQPVGSPLSLECTVEGTSNPNLYWYRQAAGRGLQLLFYSVGIGQISSEVPQNLSASRPQDRQFILSSKKLLLSDSGFYLCAWLGGLAGGGEQFFGPGTRLTVL.

The chain employs TRBV4-1 and TRBJ1-2; weak D call: TRBD1 (5 bases). Germline V gives CDR1 MGHRA, CDR2 YSYEKL. The V and J ends lost 4 bases and 8 bases respectively, with 14 bases between them. The CDR3 contains 13 residues. The CDR3 loop reads CASSLTGVRGYTF. The DNA for the CDR3 is TGCGCCAGCAGCCTTACAGGCGTCCGAGGCTACACCTTC.

The chain recombines TRBV9 with TRBJ2-5; D is uncertain. The germline V and J ends were trimmed by 4 bases and 5 bases, with 12 bases remaining between them. This CDR3 contains 13 residues. Germline CDR1 SGDLS, CDR2 YYNGEE. CDR3 sequence: CASSTHLVETQYF. CDR3 nucleotide sequence: TGTGCCAGCAGCACTCACTTAGTCGAGACCCAGTACTTC.

Of note for this clone: Other DNA sequences in this specimen translate into the identical CDR3. V and J are TRBV9 and TRBJ2-1, with 7 bases lining up with TRBD1. The CDR3 extends over 15 amino acids. The V segment lost 0 bases and the J segment 2 bases; nucleotides outside the gene matches: 2. The germline CDR1 and CDR2 sequences are SGDLS and YYNGEE. CDR3: CASSVGQGPYNEQFF. The CDR3 bases are TGTGCCAGCAGCGTAGGACAGGGACCCTACAATGAGCAGTTCTTC.

This chain uses TRBV10-3 with TRBJ1-1; perhaps TRBD1 as D (5 bases). CDR3 length equals 11 residues. Trimming cost V 6 bases and J 8 bases, with 10 bases left between them. The germline V gene encodes CDR1 ENHRY and CDR2 SYGVKD. Here the CDR3 reads CAIRDRTEAFF. The CDR3 nucleotides are TGTGCCATCAGAGACCGGACAGAAGCTTTCTTT.

The V and J genes are TRBV6-5 and TRBJ2-7; possibly TRBD1 for D (6 bases). Deletions cut 9 bases from V and 2 bases from J, with 8 bases between. The CDR3 totals 11 residues. Germline CDR1 is MNHEY and CDR2 is SVGAGI. The CDR3, as DNA: TGTGCCAGTGGGGGCGCCTACGAGCAGTACTTC. Its translation is CASGGAYEQYF.

The V gene is TRBV25-1, the J gene TRBJ2-3; D may be TRBD2 (5 bases). This CDR3 comprises 11 residues. Trimming shortened V by 6 bases and J by 4 bases, and 5 bases separated the two germline ends. CDR1 MGHDK and CDR2 SYGVNS come from the germline V gene. Here the CDR3 reads CASRRADTQYF. CDR3 coding DNA: TGTGCCAGCAGGAGGGCAGATACGCAGTATTTT.

This chain joins TRBV7-8 and TRBJ2-3; D possibly corresponds to TRBD2 (5 bases). Germline-derived CDR1 and CDR2 are SGHVS and FQNEAQ. Trimming left V 2 bases short and J 4 bases short, with 19 bases between. CDR3 length: 17 amino acids. CDR3 in DNA: TGTGCCAGCAGCTTAATAGTTTCCGGGAAAGGCGCAGATACGCAGTATTTT. This codes for CASSLIVSGKGADTQYF. Together with reference TRBV7-8 and TRBJ2-3, the CDR3 gives the full variable domain: GAGVSQSPRYKVAKRGQDVALRCDPISGHVSLFWYQQALGQGPEFLTYFQNEAQLDKSGLPSDRFFAERPEGSVSTLKIQRTQQEDSAVYLCASSLIVSGKGADTQYFGPGTRLTVL.

This chain uses TRBV6-4 with TRBJ2-1; D might be TRBD1 (5 bases). This CDR3 has 13 residues. Germline assignment: CDR1 MRHNA and CDR2 SNTAGT. The V end lost 6 bases, the J end lost 6 bases, and 12 bases lay between the germline ends. In nucleotides, the CDR3 is TGTGCCAGCAGCAGGGTAAGGGGCAATGAGCAGTTCTTC. Encoded protein: CASSRVRGNEQFF.

This chain links TRBV5-5 with TRBJ2-5; tentatively, D is TRBD2 (6 bases). V was clipped by 5 bases and J by 5 bases, with 16 bases between them. This CDR3 comprises 14 residues. Germline CDR1 reads SGHKS; CDR2 reads YYEKEE (reference sequence). The CDR3 sequence is CASSNRGESETQYF. The CDR3 nucleotides read TGTGCCAGCAGTAACCGCGGGGAGAGCGAGACCCAGTACTTC. The full variable domain, rest sourced from reference TRBV5-5 and TRBJ2-5, is DAGVTQSPTHLIKTRGQQVTLRCSPISGHKSVSWYQQVLGQGPQFIFQYYEKEERGRGNFPDRFSARQFPNYSSELNVNALLLGDSALYLCASSNRGESETQYFGPGTRLLVL.

The chain carries TRBV2 and TRBJ2-1; weak D call: TRBD2 (6 bases). The ends were cut back, 9 bases at V and 9 bases at J, with 15 bases in the middle. CDR1 SNHLY and CDR2 FYNNEI come from the germline V gene. The CDR3 sequence is 12 residues long. The CDR3 loop is CASTLGRGEQFF. The CDR3 DNA reads as TGTGCCAGTACTTTGGGGCGGGGTGAGCAGTTCTTC.

The V and J genes are TRBV5-3 and TRBJ1-4, with TRBD1 as a possible D gene (6 bases). TRBV5-3 is an open reading frame whose function is uncertain. The CDR3 length is 14 residues. V was pared by 4 bases and J by 8 bases, with 15 bases between. CDR3 amino acids: CARSPPDSDEKLFF. The CDR3 nucleotides are TGTGCCAGAAGCCCGCCGGACAGCGACGAAAAACTGTTTTTT.

The chain combines TRBV4-1 with TRBJ2-2; TRBD2 agrees at 8 bases. There are 14 residues in the CDR3. Germline V gives CDR1 MGHRA, CDR2 YSYEKL. J was trimmed by 5 bases and V by 10 bases; bases with no gene match: 9. This CDR3 is CAIRRSGGTGELFF. The CDR3 nucleotides are TGCGCCATCCGCCGGTCGGGAGGGACCGGGGAGCTGTTTTTT.

The chain recombines TRBV3-1 (or the pseudogene TRBV3-2) with TRBJ1-3, with 7 bases identical to TRBD1. V trimming: 0 bases; J trimming: 4 bases; junction bases outside the gene matches: 3. Germline V lookup: CDR1 LGHDT, CDR2 YNNKEL (reference sequence). The CDR3 spans 15 residues. In nucleotides, the CDR3 is TGTGCCAGCAGCCAAGAACAGGGGTTGGGAAACACCATATATTTT. Translation: CASSQEQGLGNTIYF.

J is TRBJ1-5 and V is TRBV6-1; D is perhaps TRBD1 (6 bases). Trimming cost V 0 bases and J 5 bases, with 14 bases left between them. The CDR3 is made up of 16 amino acids. Looked up from germline, CDR1 is MNHNS and CDR2 is SASEGT. The CDR3 DNA sequence: TGTGCCAGCAGTGAAGCCCATGGGGGGGCCTATCAGCCCCAGCATTTT. Translated, it gives CASSEAHGGAYQPQHF.

The chain has TRBV2 and TRBJ1-6, with D uncertain. Per the germline V gene, CDR1 is SNHLY and CDR2 is FYNNEI. This CDR3 spans 13 amino acids. Trimming pared 6 bases from V and 6 bases from J, leaving 9 bases between. The CDR3 nucleotides read TGTGCCAGCAGGACACAGACTAATTCACCCCTCCACTTT. Translating gives CASRTQTNSPLHF. Full variable domain (remainder filled in from reference TRBV2 and TRBJ1-6): EPEVTQTPSHQVTQMGQEVILRCVPISNHLYFYWYRQILGQKVEFLVSFYNNEISEKSEIFDDQFSVERPDGSNFTLKIRSTKLEDSAMYFCASRTQTNSPLHFGNGTRLTVT.

As regards this clone: Other DNA variants within this sample encode the same CDR3. This chain joins TRBV5-1 and TRBJ1-5, with 7 bases aligning to TRBD1. V lost 2 bases to trimming and J lost 6 bases; unmatched junction nucleotides: 2. The germline CDR1 and CDR2 sequences are SGHRS and YFSETQ. The length of the CDR3 is 13 residues. CDR3 sequence (DNA): TGCGCCAGCAGCTTAGGGGGCGGTCAGCCCCAGCATTTT. Encoded protein: CASSLGGGQPQHF.

V is TRBV2 and J is TRBJ2-2; perhaps TRBD2 as D (5 bases). Trimming stripped 6 bases from V and 7 bases from J, with 6 bases between. Germline CDR1 SNHLY, CDR2 FYNNEI. This CDR3 is built from 11 residues. The CDR3 reads CASRAGGELFF. The DNA for the CDR3 is TGTGCCAGCAGGGCGGGCGGGGAGCTGTTTTTT.

The rearrangement uses TRBV5-1 and TRBJ2-1; TRBD2 aligns across 8 bases. Germline V gene sequence: CDR1 SGHRS, CDR2 YFSETQ. This CDR3 is built from 17 residues. With 0 bases clipped from V and 10 bases from J, the junction kept 15 bases outside the gene matches. CDR3 in amino acids: CASSLESGGTRLREQFF. The CDR3 region has the DNA TGCGCCAGCAGCTTGGAGAGTGGCGGGACTAGGTTGCGAGAGCAGTTCTTC. Filled out from reference TRBV5-1 and TRBJ2-1, the complete variable domain reads KAGVTQTPRYLIKTRGQQVTLSCSPISGHRSVSWYQQTPGQGLQFLFEYFSETQRNKGNFPGRFSGRQFSNSRSEMNVSTLELGDSALYLCASSLESGGTRLREQFFGPGTRLTVL.

There are a few counts of this clone. The rearrangement joins TRBV5-1 to TRBJ1-1, with no clear D. Germline lookup yields CDR1 SGHRS and CDR2 YFSETQ. V dropped 5 bases and J dropped 1 base, with 9 bases sitting between them. This CDR3 region has 13 residues. The DNA for the CDR3 is TGCGCCAGCAGATACAGTTCGAACACTGAAGCTTTCTTT. Its protein product is CASRYSSNTEAFF.

This chain uses TRBV28 with TRBJ1-2; the D gene is possibly TRBD1 (6 bases). The CDR3 totals 13 residues. The V end lost 2 bases, the J end lost 5 bases, and 9 bases lay between the germline ends. Germline loops: CDR1 MDHEN, CDR2 SYDVKM. CDR3 region: CASSLTGRYGYTF. The CDR3 DNA reads TGTGCCAGCAGTTTAACAGGGCGATATGGCTACACCTTC.